Presented here are 20 T cell receptor beta chains from one specimen sequenced in a study of blood T cell repertoires in COVID-19. Generated by immunoSEQ multiplex PCR, the TCRdb table keeps only in-frame clones and is missing some. Of about 98,000 clones in the sample, around nine tenths were seen once. The sequenced sample was peripheral blood. These receptor sequences come from a man aged 50-60 years with acute or convalescent COVID-19.

The rearrangement joins TRBV29-1 to TRBJ1-1; TRBD1 matches 8 bases. This CDR3 spans 14 amino acids. V trimming: 7 bases; J trimming: 1 base; junction bases outside the gene matches: 8. Germline V gene sequence: CDR1 SQVTM, CDR2 ANQGSEA. In DNA form, the CDR3 reads TGCAGCGCCGCTGACAGGGGCTCGAACACTGAAGCTTTCTTT. Encoded protein: CSAADRGSNTEAFF. The full variable domain, its missing parts supplied by reference TRBV29-1 and TRBJ1-1, is SAVISQKPSRDICQRGTSLTIQCQVDSQVTMMFWYRQQPGQSLTLIATANQGSEATYESGFVIDKFPISRPNLTFSTLTVSNMSPEDSSIYLCSAADRGSNTEAFFGQGTRLTVV.

The chain links TRBV5-8 to TRBJ2-4; D might be TRBD2 (5 bases). The V gene lost 2 bases and the J gene lost 1 base, with 19 bases spanning the gap. The germline V gene encodes CDR1 SGHTS and CDR2 YDEGEE. The CDR3 runs to 18 residues. The CDR3 loop is CASSLLTSGTAAKNIQYF. The CDR3 nucleotides read TGTGCCAGCAGCTTACTTACTAGTGGTACCGCTGCCAAAAACATTCAGTACTTC.

The CDR3 protein is CASSITGVSTDTQYF. The DNA of the CDR3 is TGTGCCAGCAGTATTACAGGGGTATCCACAGATACGCAGTATTTT. This chain joins TRBV2 and TRBJ2-3; 7 nucleotides match TRBD1. Per germline, CDR1 SNHLY and CDR2 FYNNEI. Trimming took 5 bases from V and 2 from J; bases not matched to a gene: 7. CDR3 length: 15 amino acids.

V gene TRBV29-1 combines with J gene TRBJ2-3; 8 positions agree with TRBD2. The CDR3 runs to 15 residues. Per the germline V gene, CDR1 is SQVTM and CDR2 is ANQGSEA. CDR3 protein: CSAAGGTLGTDTQYF. For the CDR3, the DNA is TGCAGTGCTGCGGGAGGCACCCTCGGCACAGATACGCAGTATTTT.

This chain connects TRBV9 to TRBJ2-5; weak D call: TRBD1 (5 bases). Trimming pared 5 bases from V and 9 bases from J, leaving 14 bases between. CDR1 and CDR2 from the germline V gene are SGDLS and YYNGEE. The CDR3 covers 12 residues. This CDR3 reads CASSDDSPAQYF. The CDR3 DNA is TGTGCCAGCAGTGACGACAGCCCAGCCCAGTACTTC.

The chain uses TRBV5-4 and TRBJ2-7, with TRBD2 matching 7 bases. J was trimmed by 5 bases and V by 4 bases; bases with no gene match: 9. The CDR3 spans 14 residues. CDR1 is SGHNT and CDR2 is YYREEE in the germline V gene (reference sequence). DNA of the CDR3: TGTGCCAGCAGCCGCTGGGGGGGAATAAACGAGCAGTACTTC. Amino acid sequence: CASSRWGGINEQYF. The full variable domain, in which reference TRBV5-4 and TRBJ2-7 provide the parts outside the CDR3, is ETGVTQSPTHLIKTRGQQVTLRCSSQSGHNTVSWYQQALGQGPQFIFQYYREEENGRGNFPPRFSGLQFPNYSSELNVNALELDDSALYLCASSRWGGINEQYFGPGTRLTVT.

Note on this clone: The sample has other DNA sequences that encode this CDR3 too. CDR3 protein: CASSPRGNTEAFF. CDR3 DNA sequence: TGTGCCAGCTCACCACGAGGGAACACTGAAGCTTTCTTT. The chain recombines TRBV18 with TRBJ1-1, with D unclear. Trimming left V 1 base short and J 1 base short, with 4 bases between. Per the germline V gene, CDR1 is KGHSH and CDR2 is LQKENI. This CDR3 comprises 13 residues.

This clone was seen a single time. The chain carries TRBV11-3 and TRBJ2-1; the match to TRBD2 covers 15 bases. The CDR3 sequence is 16 residues long. Per the germline V gene, CDR1 is SGHNT and CDR2 is YENEEA. The V gene end was trimmed by 3 bases and the J gene end by 9 bases; junction bases not matched to a gene: 6. Here the CDR3 DNA reads TGTGCCAGCAGCTTGGGACTAGCGGGAGGCGGGGCTGAGCAGTTCTTC. It specifies CASSLGLAGGGAEQFF.

This clone was observed a single time. The genes are TRBV2 and TRBJ2-7; perhaps TRBD2 as D (5 bases). Germline CDR1 SNHLY, CDR2 FYNNEI. The ends were cut back, 3 bases at V and 6 bases at J, with 12 bases in the middle. This CDR3 has 13 residues. The CDR3: CASSEQLRGEQYF. The DNA of the CDR3 is TGTGCCAGCAGTGAGCAGTTACGGGGCGAGCAGTACTTC.

The chain is built from TRBV25-1 and TRBJ2-5; perhaps TRBD1 as D (6 bases). CDR3 length equals 12 residues. Per the germline V gene, CDR1 is MGHDK and CDR2 is SYGVNS. Trimming removed 6 bases at V and 5 bases at J, with 10 bases between. The CDR3 loop is CASRGAGETQYF. The DNA for the CDR3 is TGTGCCAGCAGGGGGGCGGGTGAGACCCAGTACTTC.

The rearrangement joins TRBV6-6 to TRBJ1-1; D gene unclear. The CDR3 extends over 13 amino acids. V was shortened by 7 bases and J by 3 bases, with 12 bases between the two germline ends. From germline, CDR1 is MNHNY and CDR2 SVGAGI (reference sequence). CDR3 region: CASILDGDTEAFF. For the CDR3, the DNA is TGTGCCAGCATTCTGGACGGGGACACTGAAGCTTTCTTT.

This clone was found a few times. J is TRBJ1-1 and V is TRBV5-6; 7 positions agree with TRBD1. With 2 bases clipped from V and 6 bases from J, the junction kept 16 bases outside the gene matches. Germline V gives CDR1 SGHDT, CDR2 YYEEEE. The CDR3 extends over 17 amino acids. CDR3 coding DNA: TGTGCCAGCAGCTTTGTAGGGGGCGCAGGAATTATGGCTGAAGCTTTCTTT. Translated: CASSFVGGAGIMAEAFF.

This chain connects TRBV6-5 to TRBJ1-2, with TRBD1 identical over 7 bases. Trimming removed 0 bases from V and 4 bases from J; junction bases left unmatched: 2. CDR3 length: 14 residues. CDR1 is MNHEY, CDR2 SVGAGI, per germline. The DNA of the CDR3 is TGTGCCAGCAGTTACTCGGACAGGAGCTATGGCTACACCTTC. Amino acids: CASSYSDRSYGYTF.

The J gene is TRBJ2-5, the V gene TRBV5-6, with TRBD2 matching over 11 bases. The CDR3 has 15 amino acids. After removal of 4 bases from V and 5 bases from J, the junction contained 7 bases not matched to a gene. Germline V gene lookup returns CDR1 SGHDT and CDR2 YYEEEE. This CDR3 is CASSLVGLAEETQYF. In nucleotides, the CDR3 is TGTGCCAGCAGCCTCGTGGGACTAGCGGAGGAGACCCAGTACTTC. Complete variable domain (other parts from reference TRBV5-6 and TRBJ2-5): DAGVTQSPTHLIKTRGQQVTLRCSPKSGHDTVSWYQQALGQGPQFIFQYYEEEERQRGNFPDRFSGHQFPNYSSELNVNALLLGDSALYLCASSLVGLAEETQYFGPGTRLLVL.

The rearrangement joins TRBV19 to TRBJ2-4, with TRBD2 matching over 8 bases. The CDR3 runs to 16 residues. Germline V gene data show CDR1 as LNHDA and CDR2 as SQIVND (reference sequence). The J segment lost 2 bases and the V segment lost 4 bases, leaving 7 bases of the junction unmatched. This CDR3 reads CASSKATGGTKNIQYF. CDR3 bases: TGTGCCAGTAGTAAGGCTACGGGAGGGACCAAAAACATTCAGTACTTC.

V usage is TRBV5-8 and J usage is TRBJ1-1; no clear D gene. The CDR3 runs 14 residues. The germline CDR1 and CDR2 sequences are SGHTS and YDEGEE. The V end was cut by 0 bases, the J end by 7 bases, with 13 bases between. CDR3 in amino acids: CASSLEGGLNEAFF. CDR3 in DNA: TGTGCCAGCAGCTTGGAGGGAGGATTGAATGAAGCTTTCTTT.

The V and J genes are TRBV5-1 and TRBJ2-1, with TRBD1 identical over 10 bases. Unmatched junction bases numbered 9, after V lost 8 bases and J lost 7 bases. The CDR3 consists of 14 residues. Looked up from germline, CDR1 is SGHRS and CDR2 is YFSETQ. The CDR3: CARSDRGLENEQFF. CDR3 nucleotide sequence: TGCGCCAGATCAGACAGGGGGCTGGAAAATGAGCAGTTCTTC.

The V call is TRBV7-9, the J call TRBJ2-5, with D unresolved. Germline CDR1 and CDR2: SEHNR and FQNEAQ (reference sequence). Trimming stripped 3 bases from V and 5 bases from J, with 4 bases between. The length of the CDR3 is 11 residues. The CDR3 here is CASSFYETQYF. CDR3 sequence (DNA): TGTGCCAGCAGCTTCTATGAGACCCAGTACTTC.

This clone was detected a few times. The chain is built from TRBV7-9 and TRBJ2-7, with 8 bases identical to TRBD1. The CDR3 has 15 residues. With V trimmed by 4 bases and J by 2 bases, 7 bases remained unmatched. The V gene's germline CDR1 is SEHNR and CDR2 FQNEAQ (reference sequence). The CDR3 sequence: CASSSPGQAAYEQYF. The CDR3 DNA is TGTGCCAGCAGCTCGCCGGGACAGGCCGCCTACGAGCAGTACTTC.

The CDR3 protein is CASRAGVADSPLHF. CDR3 coding DNA: TGTGCCAGCAGAGCAGGGGTTGCGGATTCACCCCTCCACTTT. V usage is TRBV2 and J usage is TRBJ1-6, with D possibly matching TRBD1 (6 bases). The V and J ends lost 6 bases and 8 bases respectively, with 14 bases between them. This CDR3 comprises 14 residues. Germline V gene sequence: CDR1 SNHLY, CDR2 FYNNEI.